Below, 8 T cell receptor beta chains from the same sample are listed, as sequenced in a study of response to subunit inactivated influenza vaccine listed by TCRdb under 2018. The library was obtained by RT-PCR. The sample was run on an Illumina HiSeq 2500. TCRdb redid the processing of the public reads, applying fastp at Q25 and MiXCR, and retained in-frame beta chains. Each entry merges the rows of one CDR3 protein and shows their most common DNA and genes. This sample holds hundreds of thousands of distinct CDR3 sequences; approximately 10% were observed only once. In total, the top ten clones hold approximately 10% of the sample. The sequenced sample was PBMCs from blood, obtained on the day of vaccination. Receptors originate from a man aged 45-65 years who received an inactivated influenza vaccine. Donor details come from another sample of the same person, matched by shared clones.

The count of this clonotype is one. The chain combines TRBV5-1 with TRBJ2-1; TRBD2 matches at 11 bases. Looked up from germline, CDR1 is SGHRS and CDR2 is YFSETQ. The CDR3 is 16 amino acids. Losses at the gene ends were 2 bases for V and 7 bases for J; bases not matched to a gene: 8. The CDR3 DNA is TGCGCCAGCAGCTTTAGCGGGGGGGCCGATGCGAATGAGCAGTTCTTC. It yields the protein CASSFSGGADANEQFF.

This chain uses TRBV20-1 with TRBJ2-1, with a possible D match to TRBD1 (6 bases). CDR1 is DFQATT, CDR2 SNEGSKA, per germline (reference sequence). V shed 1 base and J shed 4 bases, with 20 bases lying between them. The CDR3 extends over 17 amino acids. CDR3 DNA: TGCAGTGCTAGAGCAATTAGAAACAGGGAGAGGTACAATGAGCAGTTCTTC. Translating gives CSARAIRNRERYNEQFF.

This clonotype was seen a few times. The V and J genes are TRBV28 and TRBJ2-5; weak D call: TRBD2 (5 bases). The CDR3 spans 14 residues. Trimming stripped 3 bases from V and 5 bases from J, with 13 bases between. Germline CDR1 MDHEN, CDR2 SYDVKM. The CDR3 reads CASSFSLAWETQYF. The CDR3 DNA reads TGTGCCAGCAGTTTTTCTCTAGCTTGGGAGACCCAGTACTTC.

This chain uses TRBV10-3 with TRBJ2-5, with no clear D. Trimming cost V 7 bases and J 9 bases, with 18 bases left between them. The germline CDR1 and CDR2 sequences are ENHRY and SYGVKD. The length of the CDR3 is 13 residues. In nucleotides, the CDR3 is TGTGCCATCACCTCCACAGCCGAATCACCCCAGTACTTC. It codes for CAITSTAESPQYF.

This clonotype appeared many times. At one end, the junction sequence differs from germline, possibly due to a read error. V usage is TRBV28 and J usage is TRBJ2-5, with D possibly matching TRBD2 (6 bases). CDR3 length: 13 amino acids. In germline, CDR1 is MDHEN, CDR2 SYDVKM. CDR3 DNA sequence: TGCGCCAGCAGCTTCCCGGGGGAAGAGACCCAGTACTTC. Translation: CASSFPGEETQYF.

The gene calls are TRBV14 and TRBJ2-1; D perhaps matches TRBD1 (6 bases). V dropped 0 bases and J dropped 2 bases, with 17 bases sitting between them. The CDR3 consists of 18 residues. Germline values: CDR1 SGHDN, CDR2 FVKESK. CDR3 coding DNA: TGTGCCAGCAGCCAAGATTGGGCCCGGGACATTACCTACAATGAGCAGTTCTTC. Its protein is CASSQDWARDITYNEQFF.

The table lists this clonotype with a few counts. CDR3 residues: CASSEAGGHSMYNEQFF. CDR3 bases: TGTGCCAGCAGTGAAGCGGGGGGACACAGCATGTACAATGAGCAGTTCTTC. V and J are TRBV2 and TRBJ2-1; D could derive from TRBD1 or TRBD2 (6 bases each). This CDR3 region has 17 residues. The germline V and J ends were trimmed by 0 bases and 4 bases, with 16 bases remaining between them. Germline CDR1 reads SNHLY; CDR2 reads FYNNEI.

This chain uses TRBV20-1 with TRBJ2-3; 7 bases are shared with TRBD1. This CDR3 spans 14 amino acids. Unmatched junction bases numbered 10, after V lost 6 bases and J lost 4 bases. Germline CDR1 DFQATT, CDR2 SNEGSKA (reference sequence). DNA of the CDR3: TGCAGTGCAAGGACAGGACCAGACGCAGATACGCAGTATTTT. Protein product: CSARTGPDADTQYF.